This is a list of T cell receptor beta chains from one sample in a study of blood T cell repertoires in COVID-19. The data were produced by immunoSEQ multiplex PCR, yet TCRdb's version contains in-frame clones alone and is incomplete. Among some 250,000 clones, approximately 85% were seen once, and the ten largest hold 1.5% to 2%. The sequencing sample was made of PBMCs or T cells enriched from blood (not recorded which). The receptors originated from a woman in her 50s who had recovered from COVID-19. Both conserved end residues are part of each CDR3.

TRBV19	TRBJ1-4	CASTPDRYNEKLFF
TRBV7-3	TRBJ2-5	CASSMTEETQYF
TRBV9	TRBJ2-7	CASSPTGGTSGYEQYF
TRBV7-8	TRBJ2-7	CASSLAGSQSYEQYF
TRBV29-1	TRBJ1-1	CSVEGGNTEAFF
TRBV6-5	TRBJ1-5	CASSRDYSNQPQHF
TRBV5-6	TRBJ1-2	CASSLYVRVNYGYTF
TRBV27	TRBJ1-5	CASSSLSDRGNQPQHF
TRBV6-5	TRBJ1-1	CASSPTSVMNTEAFF
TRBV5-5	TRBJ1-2	CASSLNSPYGYTF
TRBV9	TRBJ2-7	CASSVGDSGGSSEQYF
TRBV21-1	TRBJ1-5	CASSTGGVGAGQPQHF
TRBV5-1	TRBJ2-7	CASSLNGQGAGEQYF
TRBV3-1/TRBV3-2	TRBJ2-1	CASSPGTRSRYNEQFF
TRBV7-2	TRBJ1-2	CASSFQGSYGYTF
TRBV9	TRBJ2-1	CASSVQGAHNEQFF
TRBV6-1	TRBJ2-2	CASSEQGAPPGELFF
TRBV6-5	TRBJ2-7	CASSPPGLHEQYF
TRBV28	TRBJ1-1	CASSPRDRLRAFF
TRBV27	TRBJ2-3	CASSPAGQGLIREYF